This T cell receptor beta chain was obtained from a study of blood T cell repertoires in COVID-19. Study as a whole: Samples of COVID-19 (acute and convalescent) were obtained from the United States, Italy and Spain. PBMCs, B-cell-depleted T cells, or T cells provided the cDNA or gDNA that made up the material.

As originally analysed: Estimated nucleated cell counts came from reference gene primer amplification. Generated by immunoSEQ multiplex PCR, the TCRdb table keeps only in-frame clones and is missing some. The DNA gave D and trimming, while V, J and clone size come from that table. The sample yields tens of thousands of clones, 85% to 90% seen once. This TCR was recovered from a human donor in a cohort sampled during active COVID-19. Sequencing used peripheral blood.

CDR3 residues: CASSLPGQGSLGYTF. The CDR3 DNA reads as TGTGCCAGCAGCTTACCGGGACAGGGGTCCCTGGGCTACACCTTC. The chain links TRBV13 to TRBJ1-2; 10 nucleotides align to TRBD1. The CDR3 sequence is 15 residues long. V lost 2 bases, J lost 8 bases, and 8 bases stayed unmatched. CDR1 PRHDT and CDR2 FYEKMQ come from the germline V gene (reference sequence).